The 27 T cell receptor beta chains below were found in one sample sequenced in a study of STAT5B mutations in CD4+ large granular lymphocyte leukemia. This table comes from immunoSEQ multiplex PCR, and its TCRdb copy is limited to in-frame clones, with some not included. The table lists approximately 35,000 clones, just over 75% of them singletons. Sequencing used CD4+ T cells from blood buffy coats. These receptors all stem from a human donor in good health.

V and J are TRBV5-1 and TRBJ2-7, with D perhaps TRBD1 or TRBD2 (5 bases each). Germline V gene lookup returns CDR1 SGHRS and CDR2 YFSETQ. Trimming shortened V by 1 base and J by 6 bases, and 20 bases separated the two germline ends. The CDR3 has 16 amino acids. CDR3 DNA: TGCGCCAGCAGCTTGACAACGGGGCCTAGCAACGGCGAGCAGTACTTC. Protein: CASSLTTGPSNGEQYF.

J is TRBJ2-1 and V is TRBV9; TRBD1 matches at 7 bases. From germline, CDR1 is SGDLS and CDR2 YYNGEE. The V gene end was trimmed by 3 bases and the J gene end by 1 base; junction bases not matched to a gene: 4. The CDR3 covers 15 residues. The CDR3: CASSADRASYNEQFF. The CDR3 region has the DNA TGTGCCAGCAGCGCTGACAGGGCTTCCTACAATGAGCAGTTCTTC.

This chain joins TRBV19 and TRBJ1-1; D unclear. CDR1 is LNHDA and CDR2 is SQIVND in the germline V gene (reference sequence). Trimming removed 6 bases from V and 2 bases from J, with 13 bases in between. The CDR3 contains 14 residues. As DNA, the CDR3 is TGTGCCAGTAGATTCGGAATCGCCAACACTGAAGCTTTCTTT. This encodes CASRFGIANTEAFF.

The chain links TRBV7-2 to TRBJ1-1; 7 bases match TRBD1. Germline trimming cut 5 bases from V and 4 bases from J; bases unmatched to any gene: 10. Germline V lookup: CDR1 SGHTA, CDR2 FQGNSA. The CDR3 has 15 residues. The CDR3 bases are TGTGCCAGCAGCCCTAACAGGGGACGGGGCACTGAAGCTTTCTTT. Translated: CASSPNRGRGTEAFF.

The table lists this clone with a count of one. This rearrangement joins TRBV5-1 to TRBJ1-5; D possibly corresponds to TRBD1 (5 bases). The ends were cut back, 4 bases at V and 8 bases at J, with 19 bases in the middle. This CDR3 region has 15 residues. Germline CDR1 reads SGHRS; CDR2 reads YFSETQ. This CDR3 reads CASSPSPGAREPQHF. The CDR3 DNA is TGCGCCAGCAGCCCCTCGCCCGGGGCGAGGGAGCCCCAGCATTTT.

By sample fraction, this clone is medium-sized. The chain's CDR3 is CASSPDGGSSYEQYF. CDR3 nucleotide sequence: TGTGCCAGCAGCCCCGACGGCGGAAGCTCCTACGAGCAGTACTTC. The rearrangement uses TRBV7-3 and TRBJ2-7; D not certain. CDR3 length equals 15 residues. Per germline, CDR1 SGHTA and CDR2 FQGTGA. V lost 5 bases, J lost 0 bases, and 14 bases lay in between.

The CDR3: CASRTDRGLAYGYTF. CDR3 in DNA: TGTGCCAGTAGGACGGACAGGGGCTTGGCCTATGGCTACACCTTC. This chain joins TRBV19 and TRBJ1-2; the match to TRBD1 covers 9 bases. Germline CDR1 LNHDA, CDR2 SQIVND (reference sequence). Losses at the gene ends were 6 bases for V and 4 bases for J; bases not matched to a gene: 9. This CDR3 region has 15 residues.

Only a few counts were recorded for this clone. The genes are TRBV15 and TRBJ1-5; D call uncertain. Germline V gene sequence: CDR1 LNHNV, CDR2 YYDKDF (reference sequence). V gave up 4 bases and J gave up 5 bases, with 9 bases separating them. The CDR3 contains 13 residues. The CDR3 is CATSKTDDQPQHF. Written as DNA, the CDR3 is TGTGCCACCAGCAAGACGGATGATCAGCCCCAGCATTTT.

This rearrangement joins TRBV10-2 to TRBJ1-1, with D uncertain. This CDR3 is 12 amino acids long. Germline CDR1 WSHSY, CDR2 SAAADI. Trimming shortened V by 6 bases and J by 2 bases, and 7 bases separated the two germline ends. CDR3 residues: CASRRENTEAFF. The CDR3 DNA reads as TGCGCCAGCAGAAGGGAAAACACTGAAGCTTTCTTT.

This rearrangement joins TRBV5-1 to TRBJ2-1; TRBD2 matches at 8 bases. The CDR3 extends over 18 amino acids. The germline gives CDR1 SGHRS, CDR2 YFSETQ. V dropped 3 bases and J dropped 7; count of bases not matched to a gene: 18. In DNA form, the CDR3 reads TGCGCCAGCAGCTGGGCCCCGGTAAGCGGGAGTAGCTTAAATGAGCAGTTCTTC. Its protein product is CASSWAPVSGSSLNEQFF.

The chain recombines TRBV7-2 with TRBJ2-1; D is uncertain. CDR3 length equals 13 residues. V was shortened by 2 bases and J by 6 bases, with 8 bases between the two germline ends. CDR1 is SGHTA, CDR2 FQGNSA, per germline. The DNA of the CDR3 is TGTGCCAGCAGCTTAACCAGAAGCAATGAGCAGTTCTTC. Translated, it gives CASSLTRSNEQFF.

The chain joins TRBV10-2 to TRBJ2-3; the match to TRBD1 covers 7 bases. The germline gives CDR1 WSHSY, CDR2 SAAADI. The CDR3 totals 13 residues. V trimming: 8 bases; J trimming: 2 bases; junction bases outside the gene matches: 4. The chain's CDR3 is CASGTEHTDTQYF. CDR3 sequence (DNA): TGCGCCAGCGGGACAGAACACACAGATACGCAGTATTTT.

The chain employs TRBV19 and TRBJ2-3, with 8 bases identical to TRBD1. J was trimmed by 3 bases and V by 3 bases; bases with no gene match: 11. Germline CDR1 is LNHDA and CDR2 is SQIVND (reference sequence). This CDR3 comprises 17 residues. DNA of the CDR3: TGTGCCAGTAGTATCAATGGGAGACAGGGGAGGACAGATACGCAGTATTTT. It translates to CASSINGRQGRTDTQYF.

The V gene is TRBV28, the J gene TRBJ1-2; 8 bases fit TRBD1. V lost 4 bases, J lost 6 bases, and 4 bases stayed unmatched. The CDR3 loop spans 13 amino acids. Germline V gene lookup returns CDR1 MDHEN and CDR2 SYDVKM. The CDR3 region is CASSSDRGHGYTF. CDR3 DNA sequence: TGTGCCAGCAGTTCCGACAGGGGACATGGCTACACCTTC.

Points on this clone: Within the sample, other DNA sequences also encode this same CDR3. For the CDR3, the DNA is TGTGCCAGCAGCGCCCTGGGACAGGGAGGGACCGGGGAGCTGTTTTTT. Its protein is CASSALGQGGTGELFF. The genes are TRBV9 and TRBJ2-2; 9 bases agree with TRBD1. V was clipped by 3 bases and J by 5 bases; unmatched bases: 8. This CDR3 region has 16 residues. Germline CDR1 and CDR2: SGDLS and YYNGEE.

This clone was counted once. V and J are TRBV13 and TRBJ1-2; D is perhaps TRBD1 (5 bases). V gave up 0 bases and J gave up 3 bases, with 17 bases separating them. This CDR3 comprises 17 residues. CDR1 is PRHDT and CDR2 is FYEKMQ in the germline V gene (reference sequence). Here the CDR3 DNA reads TGTGCCAGCAGCTTAGGTAGGCGAAGGGGCGCTGACTATGGCTACACCTTC. Its translation is CASSLGRRRGADYGYTF.

The chain links TRBV5-1 to TRBJ2-2, with 9 bases fitting TRBD1. V was clipped by 4 bases and J by 0 bases; unmatched bases: 7. There are 17 residues in the CDR3. Germline V gene sequence: CDR1 SGHRS, CDR2 YFSETQ. The CDR3 loop reads CASSAITGGANTGELFF. The DNA of the CDR3 is TGCGCCAGCAGCGCCATTACAGGGGGCGCGAACACCGGGGAGCTGTTTTTT.

This rearrangement joins TRBV11-2 to TRBJ2-5; 7 nucleotides match TRBD2. The CDR3 spans 16 residues. CDR1 SGHAT and CDR2 FQNNGV come from the germline V gene. J lost 4 bases, V lost 0 bases, and 8 bases had no gene match. In DNA form, the CDR3 reads TGTGCCAGCAGCTTAGAAGGTGGGAGGGCCATAGAGACCCAGTACTTC. This gives the protein CASSLEGGRAIETQYF.

There are a few counts of this clone. The chain joins TRBV19 to TRBJ1-4; 9 bases agree with TRBD1. The CDR3 consists of 15 residues. The germline V gene has CDR1 LNHDA and CDR2 SQIVND (reference sequence). V dropped 5 bases and J dropped 8; count of bases not matched to a gene: 9. CDR3 region: CASSPPGTGLEKLFF. The CDR3 coding sequence is TGTGCCAGTAGTCCTCCGGGGACAGGGTTGGAAAAACTGTTTTTT. Variable domain in full (rest from reference TRBV19 and TRBJ1-4): DGGITQSPKYLFRKEGQNVTLSCEQNLNHDAMYWYRQDPGQGLRLIYYSQIVNDFQKGDIAEGYSVSREKKESFPLTVTSAQKNPTAFYLCASSPPGTGLEKLFFGSGTQLSVL.

This chain links TRBV7-8 with TRBJ2-3; D is perhaps TRBD2 (5 bases). Germline V lookup: CDR1 SGHVS, CDR2 FQNEAQ. CDR3 size: 16 residues. V shed 0 bases and J shed 4 bases, with 14 bases lying between them. This chain's CDR3 is CASSLARGTHADTQYF. DNA of the CDR3: TGTGCCAGCAGCTTAGCTCGGGGAACACATGCAGATACGCAGTATTTT.

The V gene is TRBV2, the J gene TRBJ1-2, with D uncertain. From germline, CDR1 is SNHLY and CDR2 FYNNEI. The CDR3 covers 13 residues. V gave up 7 bases and J gave up 7 bases, with 16 bases separating them. The CDR3 region is CASTRLGYSGYTF. CDR3 nucleotide sequence: TGTGCCAGCACCCGACTGGGCTACTCTGGCTACACCTTC. Filled out from reference TRBV2 and TRBJ1-2, the complete variable domain reads EPEVTQTPSHQVTQMGQEVILRCVPISNHLYFYWYRQILGQKVEFLVSFYNNEISEKSEIFDDQFSVERPDGSNFTLKIRSTKLEDSAMYFCASTRLGYSGYTFGSGTRLTVV.

This clone was counted a single time. The chain recombines TRBV2 with TRBJ1-5; TRBD1 matches at 7 bases. CDR1 and CDR2 from the germline V gene are SNHLY and FYNNEI. V was pared by 7 bases and J by 11 bases, with 11 bases of the junction left unmatched. The length of the CDR3 is 13 residues. CDR3 sequence: CASNSGGMAAQHF. CDR3 nucleotides: TGTGCCAGCAATTCAGGGGGTATGGCGGCCCAGCATTTT.

V gene TRBV10-1 combines with J gene TRBJ2-3; 7 bases align to TRBD2. The CDR3 loop spans 17 amino acids. V was pared by 6 bases and J by 2 bases, with 14 bases of the junction left unmatched. In germline, CDR1 is WNHNN, CDR2 SYGVQD (reference sequence). As DNA, the CDR3 is TGCGCCAGCAGCCGGGGTTTGCTAGCGGAAAACACAGATACGCAGTATTTT. Its protein is CASSRGLLAENTDTQYF.

The V gene is TRBV5-4, the J gene TRBJ2-7; the match to TRBD2 covers 7 bases. The CDR3 extends over 16 amino acids. J was trimmed by 2 bases and V by 3 bases; bases with no gene match: 11. The germline V gene encodes CDR1 SGHNT and CDR2 YYREEE (reference sequence). The chain's CDR3 is CASSSTSTSIPYEQYF. CDR3 sequence (DNA): TGTGCCAGCAGCTCAACGTCGACTAGCATTCCCTACGAGCAGTACTTC.

The rearrangement uses TRBV10-3 and TRBJ2-1, with TRBD1 matching over 9 bases. After removal of 10 bases from V and 8 bases from J, the junction contained 12 bases not matched to a gene. CDR1 is ENHRY, CDR2 SYGVKD, per germline. The CDR3 covers 14 residues. As DNA, the CDR3 is TGTGCCACTCGGGGACAGGGTATCGTCGATGAGCAGTTCTTC. It is translated as CATRGQGIVDEQFF.

The chain joins TRBV27 to TRBJ1-6; 8 nucleotides align to TRBD1. V gave up 7 bases and J gave up 7 bases; unmatched junction bases: 12. Germline V gene sequence: CDR1 MNHEY, CDR2 SMNVEV (reference sequence). The CDR3 runs to 16 residues. CDR3 nucleotides: TGTGCCAGCACGTTATACCGGACAGGGAAAAATTCACCCCTCCACTTT. Protein product: CASTLYRTGKNSPLHF.

V usage is TRBV7-3 and J usage is TRBJ2-3, with 12 bases aligning to TRBD2. CDR3 size: 18 residues. CDR1 is SGHTA, CDR2 FQGTGA, per germline. V lost 0 bases, J lost 6 bases, and 10 bases stayed unmatched. The DNA of the CDR3 is TGTGCCAGCAGCTTAACGGGGGCTAGCGGGGGGGCCGCGGATACGCAGTATTTT. It specifies CASSLTGASGGAADTQYF.